These 24 T cell receptor beta chains came from one sample sequenced in a study of graft-versus-host responses after intestinal transplantation (dated by TCRdb to the early 2020s). Receptor libraries were prepared by the immunoSEQ multiplex PCR assay. Held by TCRdb, this immuneACCESS table contains in-frame sequences only and omits some clones. Under half of the omission traces to an unresolved V gene where checked; the cause of the rest is unknown. The sample table records about 89,000 clones; just under 95% of these occur just once. The top ten hold approximately 0.3% of the sample. This specimen's time point label, interpreted: cells obtained before transplantation from donor or recipient. What these receptors recognize is not known. Specimen: unstimulated CD4+ T cells sorted from spleen or lymph node cells, collected before intestinal transplant. The source is a human donor who received an intestinal transplant.

The chain employs TRBV6-1 and TRBJ2-7, with 7 bases identical to TRBD2. The CDR3 has 17 amino acids. V trimming: 1 base; J trimming: 4 bases; junction bases outside the gene matches: 13. Germline-derived CDR1 and CDR2 are MNHNS and SASEGT. CDR3 nucleotide sequence: TGTGCCAGCAGTGAAGGTCCACGGGGTAGCGGGCCTTACGAGCAGTACTTC. Amino acid sequence: CASSEGPRGSGPYEQYF.

This chain joins TRBV18 and TRBJ1-1; D remains ambiguous. Germline V gene data show CDR1 as KGHSH and CDR2 as LQKENI. The CDR3 extends over 13 amino acids. Trimming took off 2 bases at V and 7 bases at J, with 11 bases between the two ends. DNA for the CDR3: TGTGCCAGCTCACCAACGGGCATTGATGAAGCTTTCTTT. This gives the protein CASSPTGIDEAFF.

V and J are TRBV28 and TRBJ2-1; 9 bases line up with TRBD1. Unmatched junction bases numbered 7, after V lost 3 bases and J lost 4 bases. This CDR3 has 16 amino acids. CDR1 is MDHEN, CDR2 SYDVKM, per germline. DNA of the CDR3: TGTGCCAGCAGTTTGGGCCCCGGGACAGGGTACAATGAGCAGTTCTTC. Translated: CASSLGPGTGYNEQFF.

The chain couples TRBV28 to TRBJ2-2; D possibly corresponds to TRBD2 (5 bases). V was clipped by 6 bases and J by 1 base, with 12 bases between them. This CDR3 has 15 amino acids. Germline CDR1 MDHEN, CDR2 SYDVKM. The CDR3 sequence: CASRESGVNTGELFF. In DNA form, the CDR3 reads TGTGCCAGCAGGGAATCCGGGGTGAACACCGGGGAGCTGTTTTTT.

The rearrangement uses TRBV27 and TRBJ2-7; TRBD2 agrees at 8 bases. Germline assignment: CDR1 MNHEY and CDR2 SMNVEV (reference sequence). V lost 7 bases to trimming and J lost 4 bases; unmatched junction nucleotides: 6. The CDR3 contains 13 residues. The CDR3 spells CASTPGGGYEQYF. The CDR3 DNA sequence: TGTGCCAGCACCCCCGGGGGGGGGTACGAGCAGTACTTC.

This clone came up once. The rearrangement links TRBV18 to TRBJ1-1, with D perhaps TRBD1 (5 bases). The ends were cut back, 8 bases at V and 2 bases at J, with 9 bases in the middle. Per germline, CDR1 KGHSH and CDR2 LQKENI. The CDR3 is made up of 12 amino acids. The CDR3 protein is CASRRDNTEAFF. CDR3 in DNA: TGTGCCAGCAGACGGGACAACACTGAAGCTTTCTTT.

The chain carries TRBV7-8 and TRBJ2-1, with 9 bases matching TRBD2. The J segment lost 2 bases and the V segment lost 7 bases, leaving 9 bases of the junction unmatched. The germline gives CDR1 SGHVS, CDR2 FQNEAQ. The CDR3 length is 16 residues. The CDR3 region is CASTKAGGPTYNEQFF. CDR3 nucleotides: TGTGCCAGCACCAAAGCGGGAGGTCCCACCTACAATGAGCAGTTCTTC. The complete variable domain, with remaining parts taken from reference TRBV7-8 and TRBJ2-1, reads GAGVSQSPRYKVAKRGQDVALRCDPISGHVSLFWYQQALGQGPEFLTYFQNEAQLDKSGLPSDRFFAERPEGSVSTLKIQRTQQEDSAVYLCASTKAGGPTYNEQFFGPGTRLTVL.

The chain employs TRBV30 and TRBJ2-3; D is uncertain. The V and J ends lost 4 bases and 3 bases respectively, with 20 bases between them. The CDR3 consists of 16 residues. Looked up from germline, CDR1 is GTSNPN and CDR2 is SVGIG (reference sequence). CDR3 DNA sequence: TGTGCCTGGATTCCCCGAGGATCGGGCGCGACAGATACGCAGTATTTT. Translating gives CAWIPRGSGATDTQYF.

The gene calls are TRBV7-8 and TRBJ2-7; D assignment may be TRBD1 or TRBD2 (6 bases each). The CDR3 runs to 14 residues. The germline V gene encodes CDR1 SGHVS and CDR2 FQNEAQ. V lost 5 bases and J lost 2, with 13 bases in between. CDR3 in amino acids: CASSLRRGPYEQYF. Here the CDR3 DNA reads TGTGCCAGCAGCCTACGTCGGGGGCCCTACGAGCAGTACTTC. Full variable domain (outside the CDR3, taken from reference TRBV7-8 and TRBJ2-7): GAGVSQSPRYKVAKRGQDVALRCDPISGHVSLFWYQQALGQGPEFLTYFQNEAQLDKSGLPSDRFFAERPEGSVSTLKIQRTQQEDSAVYLCASSLRRGPYEQYFGPGTRLTVT.

This chain connects TRBV6-1 to TRBJ1-1; maybe TRBD1 (5 bases). Trimming left V 1 base short and J 0 bases short, with 15 bases between. Germline V gene sequence: CDR1 MNHNS, CDR2 SASEGT. This CDR3 has 17 residues. The CDR3 DNA reads TGTGCCAGCAGTGAAGGATCGTTCAGGGATATGAACACTGAAGCTTTCTTT. Translated: CASSEGSFRDMNTEAFF.

The J gene is TRBJ1-1, the V gene TRBV5-1; D might be TRBD1 (5 bases). The CDR3 sequence is 13 residues long. CDR1 is SGHRS and CDR2 is YFSETQ in the germline V gene. V gave up 3 bases and J gave up 1 base, with 7 bases separating them. The CDR3 loop reads CASSWGGNTEAFF. The CDR3 nucleotides are TGCGCCAGCAGCTGGGGCGGGAACACTGAAGCTTTCTTT. Filled out from reference TRBV5-1 and TRBJ1-1, the complete variable domain reads KAGVTQTPRYLIKTRGQQVTLSCSPISGHRSVSWYQQTPGQGLQFLFEYFSETQRNKGNFPGRFSGRQFSNSRSEMNVSTLELGDSALYLCASSWGGNTEAFFGQGTRLTVV.

This chain connects TRBV19 to TRBJ1-1, with TRBD1 matching over 10 bases. CDR1 is LNHDA and CDR2 is SQIVND in the germline V gene (reference sequence). V lost 5 bases to trimming and J lost 5 bases; unmatched junction nucleotides: 5. This CDR3 contains 14 residues. The CDR3 DNA sequence: TGTGCCAGTAGTGTGGGACAGGGGAGTACTGAAGCTTTCTTT. Its protein is CASSVGQGSTEAFF.

The V call is TRBV19, the J call TRBJ2-5, with D perhaps TRBD2 (5 bases). The V and J ends lost 7 bases and 2 bases respectively, with 14 bases between them. CDR1 and CDR2 (germline): LNHDA, SQIVND (reference sequence). The CDR3 extends over 14 amino acids. In DNA, the CDR3 is TGTGCCAGTAAGGCACTAGGATTACAAGAGACCCAGTACTTC. This translates into CASKALGLQETQYF.

The chain employs TRBV4-2 and TRBJ2-5, with 13 bases matching TRBD2. Germline values: CDR1 LGHNA, CDR2 YNFKEQ. The CDR3 runs to 15 residues. The V segment lost 4 bases and the J segment 5 bases; nucleotides outside the gene matches: 4. The CDR3 spells CASSPTSGRGETQYF. CDR3 DNA: TGTGCCAGCAGCCCCACTAGCGGGAGGGGGGAGACCCAGTACTTC.

The chain couples TRBV21-1 to TRBJ1-1. TRBV21-1 is a listed pseudogene. The CDR3 spans 15 residues. CDR3 sequence: CASSKWTARNTEAFF. The CDR3 nucleotides read TGTGCCAGCAGCAAATGGACGGCCCGGAACACTGAAGCTTTCTTT.

V and J are TRBV28 and TRBJ2-3; the match to TRBD2 covers 8 bases. The CDR3 contains 14 residues. Germline V gene data show CDR1 as MDHEN and CDR2 as SYDVKM. J was trimmed by 3 bases and V by 6 bases; bases with no gene match: 5. The DNA for the CDR3 is TGTGCCAGCAGGACGGGAGGGTGGACAGATACGCAGTATTTT. Residues: CASRTGGWTDTQYF.

The chain is built from TRBV5-1 and TRBJ2-7, with D perhaps matching TRBD1 (5 bases). Germline-derived CDR1 and CDR2 are SGHRS and YFSETQ. This CDR3 has 15 residues. Trimming pared 0 bases from V and 0 bases from J, leaving 10 bases between. The CDR3 reads CASSLGQGFSYEQYF. In DNA, the CDR3 is TGCGCCAGCAGCTTGGGGCAGGGCTTCTCCTACGAGCAGTACTTC.

The CDR3 is CASSLGLAGTTYEQYF. CDR3 DNA sequence: TGTGCCAGCAGCTTAGGCCTAGCGGGGACTACCTACGAGCAGTACTTC. The rearrangement joins TRBV7-2 to TRBJ2-7; 9 positions agree with TRBD2. V lost 1 base to trimming and J lost 2 bases; unmatched junction nucleotides: 6. The CDR3 totals 16 residues. Germline CDR1 SGHTA, CDR2 FQGNSA. Complete variable domain (other parts from reference TRBV7-2 and TRBJ2-7): GAGVSQSPSNKVTEKGKDVELRCDPISGHTALYWYRQSLGQGLEFLIYFQGNSAPDKSGLPSDRFSAERTGGSVSTLTIQRTQQEDSAVYLCASSLGLAGTTYEQYFGPGTRLTVT.

Concerning this clone: One junction end does not reproduce the germline sequence, and a read error may be involved. The rearrangement joins TRBV30 to TRBJ1-6; a possible D gene is TRBD1 (6 bases). Germline assignment: CDR1 GTSNPN and CDR2 SVGIG (reference sequence). The CDR3 is made up of 15 amino acids. The CDR3 loop is CAWRDGTRNNSPLHF. The CDR3 DNA is TGCGCCTGGAGAGACGGGACACGGAATAATTCACCCCTCCACTTT.

This clone is a singleton in its sample. The rearrangement uses TRBV4-1 and TRBJ1-1; D possibly corresponds to TRBD1 (6 bases). This CDR3 region has 14 residues. Trimming stripped 4 bases from V and 4 bases from J, with 13 bases between. CDR1 and CDR2 from the germline V gene are MGHRA and YSYEKL. DNA for the CDR3: TGCGCCAGCAGCCCCCAACGGGGGGCCACTGAAGCTTTCTTT. It translates to CASSPQRGATEAFF.

The chain recombines TRBV5-1 with TRBJ2-5, with 8 bases identical to TRBD2. The J call is uncertain, as TRBJ2-7 better fits the DNA end. The CDR3 consists of 15 residues. Germline V CDR1 and CDR2: SGHRS, YFSETQ. The CDR3 nucleotides read TGCGCCAGCAGCCACAACAGCGGGAGCTCCTACGAGCAGTACTTC. Translated: CASSHNSGSSYEQYF.

The chain is built from TRBV19 and TRBJ2-7; 14 bases are a match to TRBD2. In germline, CDR1 is LNHDA, CDR2 SQIVND (reference sequence). V was pared by 2 bases and J by 0 bases, with 6 bases of the junction left unmatched. This CDR3 has 18 amino acids. CDR3 DNA sequence: TGTGCCAGTAGTATACGACTAGCGGGAGGGCACGGCTCCTACGAGCAGTACTTC. It codes for CASSIRLAGGHGSYEQYF.

V is TRBV27 and J is TRBJ1-2, with 7 bases identical to TRBD1. This CDR3 region has 13 residues. CDR1 is MNHEY, CDR2 SMNVEV, per germline (reference sequence). J lost 4 bases, V lost 8 bases, and 7 bases had no gene match. CDR3 DNA: TGTGCCAGCGGATCAGGGGGTGGCTATGGCTACACCTTC. It is translated as CASGSGGGYGYTF.

This chain links TRBV19 with TRBJ2-2; no clear D. Between the trimmed V and J ends, which lost 7 bases and 6 bases, there was a span of 15 bases. Germline CDR1 LNHDA, CDR2 SQIVND (reference sequence). This CDR3 region has 14 residues. CDR3 residues: CASNMGLLAGELFF. CDR3 nucleotides: TGTGCCAGTAATATGGGCCTATTAGCCGGGGAGCTGTTTTTT.